Each of the 28 T cell receptor beta chains below was sequenced from the same sample in a study of vaccination and CD4 T cells after COVID-19. No antigen has been assigned to these receptors. Specified treatment: approximately 9-day PBMC culture with coronavirus spike peptide pools or control peptides (ViraFEST assay). The Oncomine TCR Beta short-read assay sequenced DNA from cultured CD4+ T cells. MiXCR was run by TCRdb on the PCR reads, yielding one entry per CDR3 protein. Of approximately 17,000 distinct CDR3 sequences listed, 48% are singletons. This material consisted of CD4+ T cells from blood, cultured in vitro, taken before SARS-CoV-2 vaccination. The receptors derive from a human donor who had recovered from COVID-19.

V gene TRBV28 combines with J gene TRBJ1-6, with D tentatively TRBD1 (5 bases). The CDR3 has 12 residues. V gave up 5 bases and J gave up 11 bases, with 10 bases separating them. CDR1 and CDR2 from the germline V gene are MDHEN and SYDVKM. The CDR3 region has the DNA TGTGCCAGCAGTCGTCCAGGGACACCCCTCCACTTT. Amino acids: CASSRPGTPLHF.

The gene calls are TRBV4-2 and TRBJ2-3; no firm D call. Germline CDR1 and CDR2: LGHNA and YNFKEQ. Trimming removed 1 base from V and 5 bases from J, with 7 bases in between. The CDR3 totals 13 residues. The DNA for the CDR3 is TGTGCCAGCAGCCAAGTTTTGGGAGATACGCAGTATTTT. Amino acid sequence: CASSQVLGDTQYF.

V usage is TRBV28 and J usage is TRBJ2-7, with 11 bases lining up with TRBD2. Germline CDR1 is MDHEN and CDR2 is SYDVKM. The CDR3 loop spans 14 amino acids. Unmatched junction bases numbered 3, after V lost 6 bases and J lost 2 bases. CDR3 nucleotides: TGTGCCAGCAGGGGTAGCGGGAGGGCCTACGAGCAGTACTTC. Its protein is CASRGSGRAYEQYF.

J is TRBJ1-5 and V is TRBV19; TRBD1 agrees at 7 bases. This CDR3 region has 14 residues. Looked up from germline, CDR1 is LNHDA and CDR2 is SQIVND (reference sequence). The V gene end was trimmed by 5 bases and the J gene end by 7 bases; junction bases not matched to a gene: 8. This chain's CDR3 is CASSGAGGWQPQHF. Here the CDR3 DNA reads TGTGCCAGTAGTGGGGCAGGGGGATGGCAGCCCCAGCATTTT.

This clonotype was seen more than once but under ten times. V and J are TRBV6-1 and TRBJ1-2; 8 positions agree with TRBD1. The CDR3 loop spans 17 amino acids. After removal of 5 bases from V and 3 bases from J, the junction contained 14 bases not matched to a gene. The germline gives CDR1 MNHNS, CDR2 SASEGT. The CDR3 nucleotides are TGTGCCAGCAGTAGGACCTTTGGACAGGGATCGCACTATGGCTACACCTTC. It yields the protein CASSRTFGQGSHYGYTF.

J is TRBJ1-2 and V is TRBV7-9; 9 nucleotides match TRBD1. The ends lost 6 bases at V and 5 bases at J; junction bases unmatched: 10. Per the germline V gene, CDR1 is SEHNR and CDR2 is FQNEAQ (reference sequence). The CDR3 runs 15 residues. The CDR3: CASSPRAGTGYGYTF. CDR3 nucleotides: TGTGCCAGCAGTCCCAGGGCCGGGACAGGGTATGGCTACACCTTC.

This clonotype appeared a few times. The chain joins TRBV30 to TRBJ2-5, with a possible D match to TRBD1 (6 bases). V lost 3 bases, J lost 2 bases, and 7 bases lay in between. The length of the CDR3 is 12 residues. The V gene's germline CDR1 is GTSNPN and CDR2 SVGIG (reference sequence). The CDR3 region has the DNA TGTGCCTGGAGGGGGGCACAAGAGACCCAGTACTTC. It codes for CAWRGAQETQYF.

The rearrangement links TRBV12-3 or TRBV12-4 to TRBJ1-5, with D perhaps TRBD1 (5 bases). The CDR3 consists of 13 residues. V was cut by 6 bases and J by 5 bases, with 11 bases left in between. DNA for the CDR3: TGTGCCAGCAGCGGGACTGCCGATCAGCCCCAGCATTTT. It specifies CASSGTADQPQHF.

This chain joins TRBV12-3 or TRBV12-4 and TRBJ1-5, with 7 bases fitting TRBD1. The junction had 11 bases not matched to a gene; V was cut back by 8 bases and J by 7 bases. The CDR3 covers 14 residues. CDR3 amino acids: CASGHGGGEQPQHF. CDR3 nucleotides: TGTGCCAGCGGCCATGGAGGGGGCGAACAGCCCCAGCATTTT.

The chain links TRBV2 to TRBJ1-2, with D perhaps matching TRBD1 (6 bases). CDR3 length equals 14 residues. With 7 bases removed from V and 3 bases from J, the gap between germline ends came to 15 bases. Germline CDR1 reads SNHLY; CDR2 reads FYNNEI. The CDR3 loop reads CASTDEGEDYGYTF. CDR3 DNA sequence: TGTGCCAGCACCGATGAGGGGGAGGACTATGGCTACACCTTC.

This clonotype has a single count. The chain joins TRBV2 to TRBJ1-2; TRBD1 is a possible D gene (6 bases). Trimming cost V 9 bases and J 4 bases, with 21 bases left between them. This CDR3 is built from 15 residues. CDR1 is SNHLY and CDR2 is FYNNEI in the germline V gene. In nucleotides, the CDR3 is TGTGCCAGGAAAACAGGGTCCAAGCCCGTCTATGGCTACACCTTC. Protein product: CARKTGSKPVYGYTF.

V is TRBV6-5 and J is TRBJ1-2; D is possibly TRBD1 (5 bases). Trimming took off 4 bases at V and 4 bases at J, with 13 bases between the two ends. From germline, CDR1 is MNHEY and CDR2 SVGAGI. This CDR3 region has 14 residues. Written as DNA, the CDR3 is TGTGCCAGCAGTTCCAGAGGGGCTGCCTATGGCTACACCTTC. Translated, it gives CASSSRGAAYGYTF.

Regarding this clonotype: The junction does not match germline at one end; this may be a read error. V is TRBV15 and J is TRBJ1-2; D is perhaps TRBD1 (5 bases). The CDR3 totals 14 residues. The germline gives CDR1 LNHNV, CDR2 YYDKDF (reference sequence). CDR3 sequence: CATSKAGIEGGYAF. DNA for the CDR3: TGTGCCACCAGCAAGGCAGGGATCGAGGGTGGCTACGCCTTC.

The V gene is TRBV27, the J gene TRBJ2-5, with D unresolved. Germline V gives CDR1 MNHEY, CDR2 SMNVEV (reference sequence). Trimming took 2 bases from V and 2 from J, leaving 6 bases between them. The CDR3 contains 13 residues. As DNA, the CDR3 is TGTGCCAGCAGTTTACAGGTACAAGAGACCCAGTACTTC. It translates to CASSLQVQETQYF.

This clonotype has more than one count but fewer than ten. This chain joins TRBV27 and TRBJ1-2, with TRBD1 as a possible D gene (5 bases). The germline gives CDR1 MNHEY, CDR2 SMNVEV (reference sequence). The V gene lost 6 bases and the J gene lost 0 bases, with 11 bases spanning the gap. The CDR3 is 14 residues long. The CDR3 sequence is CASRGTTTNYGYTF. In nucleotides, the CDR3 is TGTGCCAGCAGGGGGACTACCACTAACTATGGCTACACCTTC.

This clonotype was seen more than once but under ten times. The chain couples TRBV20-1 to TRBJ1-2; 9 positions agree with TRBD1. V was pared by 5 bases and J by 2 bases, with 3 bases of the junction left unmatched. The CDR3 totals 13 residues. The germline V gene has CDR1 DFQATT and CDR2 SNEGSKA (reference sequence). CDR3 nucleotide sequence: TGCAGTGCTCTCGGACAGGGGAACTATGGCTACACCTTC. Protein: CSALGQGNYGYTF.

The CDR3 coding sequence is TGCGCCAGCAGCCCTGGCGCGAGGGGTAAGGACAATCAGCCCCAGCATTTT. Its translation is CASSPGARGKDNQPQHF. The gene calls are TRBV4-1 and TRBJ1-5, with TRBD1 as a possible D gene (5 bases). V was pared by 4 bases and J by 3 bases, with 19 bases between. The CDR3 spans 17 residues. The V gene's germline CDR1 is MGHRA and CDR2 YSYEKL.

Remarks on this clonotype: The DNA is left out, because the CDR3 cannot be placed on it with certainty; the CDR3 is given as TCRdb lists it. The chain links TRBV2 to TRBJ2-7; the D call in the table, TRBD1, was not verified against the DNA. The CDR3 is 24 amino acids in total, end residues counted. Germline loops: CDR1 SNHLY, CDR2 FYNNEI. CDR3 sequence reads: CASTNQTSMYLCASSSGTGSEQYF.

This clonotype was observed a few times. The J gene is TRBJ2-3, the V gene TRBV7-2, with unresolved D. Germline loops: CDR1 SGHTA, CDR2 FQGNSA. Trimming left V 1 base short and J 0 bases short, with 8 bases between. This CDR3 is built from 15 residues. The CDR3 region is CASSLVSASTDTQYF. CDR3 in DNA: TGTGCCAGCAGCTTAGTGTCTGCTAGCACAGATACGCAGTATTTT.

The chain links TRBV20-1 to TRBJ2-1, with 7 bases identical to TRBD2. The CDR3 has 14 amino acids. V trimming: 0 bases; J trimming: 4 bases; junction bases outside the gene matches: 3. Germline-derived CDR1 and CDR2 are DFQATT and SNEGSKA (reference sequence). The chain's CDR3 is CSAREPSGYNEQFF. The DNA for the CDR3 is TGCAGTGCTAGAGAGCCTAGCGGTTACAATGAGCAGTTCTTC.

This chain connects TRBV11-2 to TRBJ1-6; unclear D gene. Trimming shortened V by 1 base and J by 6 bases, and 10 bases separated the two germline ends. Germline V gives CDR1 SGHAT, CDR2 FQNNGV. This CDR3 has 15 amino acids. The CDR3 spells CASSLVGDFNSPLHF. The CDR3 nucleotides are TGTGCCAGCAGCTTAGTTGGGGATTTTAATTCACCCCTCCACTTT.

This chain links TRBV19 with TRBJ2-1, with 11 bases fitting TRBD1. Germline V CDR1 and CDR2: LNHDA, SQIVND (reference sequence). The CDR3 is 18 residues long. The V and J ends lost 6 bases and 5 bases, in that order; junction bases with no gene match: 15. This CDR3 reads CASRIGGDWTGGHNEQFF. In DNA, the CDR3 is TGTGCCAGTAGGATCGGGGGTGATTGGACAGGGGGCCACAATGAGCAGTTCTTC.

V is TRBV20-1 and J is TRBJ2-7; TRBD2 matches 10 bases. Germline V gene sequence: CDR1 DFQATT, CDR2 SNEGSKA (reference sequence). This CDR3 region has 16 residues. J lost 2 bases, V lost 0 bases, and 7 bases had no gene match. This CDR3 reads CSARDHSGRSPYEQYF. CDR3 DNA sequence: TGCAGTGCTAGAGATCATAGCGGGAGGTCCCCCTACGAGCAGTACTTC.

This clonotype has just a few counts. The chain employs TRBV14 and TRBJ2-3, with 8 nucleotides matching TRBD2. V was clipped by 4 bases and J by 2 bases; unmatched bases: 8. The germline V gene has CDR1 SGHDN and CDR2 FVKESK. This CDR3 has 16 amino acids. The CDR3 reads CASSPLIAGYTDTQYF. As DNA, the CDR3 is TGTGCCAGCAGCCCACTAATAGCGGGATACACAGATACGCAGTATTTT.

The chain carries TRBV7-9 and TRBJ1-6; tentatively, D is TRBD1 (5 bases). The CDR3 length is 14 residues. Germline lookup yields CDR1 SEHNR and CDR2 FQNEAQ (reference sequence). V was trimmed by 5 bases and J by 10 bases, leaving 15 bases between them. CDR3 DNA sequence: TGTGCCAGCAGCAGCCCTGGGGGGGACTCACCCCTCCACTTT. This codes for CASSSPGGDSPLHF.

This clonotype was counted only a few times. The chain has TRBV12-3 or TRBV12-4 and TRBJ2-7, with D tentatively TRBD2 (5 bases). The V and J ends lost 6 bases and 4 bases respectively, with 16 bases between them. CDR3 length equals 14 residues. Here the CDR3 DNA reads TGTGCCAGCAGCCCTACGAATAAGCGGTACGAGCAGTACTTC. This translates into CASSPTNKRYEQYF.

This chain connects TRBV20-1 to TRBJ1-6; 11 bases line up with TRBD1. CDR3 length equals 15 residues. The germline CDR1 and CDR2 sequences are DFQATT and SNEGSKA (reference sequence). V shed 6 bases and J 10 bases; nucleotides not matched to a gene: 11. CDR3 loop: CSAPVGTGGYSPLHF. The CDR3 region has the DNA TGCAGTGCCCCGGTTGGGACAGGGGGTTACTCACCCCTCCACTTT.

The V call is TRBV10-2, the J call TRBJ1-1; 9 bases line up with TRBD1. The CDR3 covers 13 residues. V was clipped by 10 bases and J by 5 bases; unmatched bases: 8. Germline CDR1 WSHSY, CDR2 SAAADI. CDR3 residues: CATVDRGTTEAFF. CDR3 DNA: TGCGCCACAGTCGACAGGGGGACGACTGAAGCTTTCTTT.